The clone carrying this T cell receptor beta chain has only a few counts. Its antigen is still unknown. One junction end disagrees with the germline gene, perhaps due to a read error. The data stem from a study of identical twins. From the 5' RACE reads, TCRdb called clonotypes with MiXCR, one entry per CDR3 protein. The repertoire consists of some 1,600,000 distinct CDR3 sequences, with roughly 35% occurring once and the leading ten covering approximately 0.29%. Healthy Caucasians provided all donations. Study results and caveats: Fewer insertions characterized abundant cord blood beta clonotypes, whereas memory repertoires showed none.

This sequence originates from a newborn girl in good health. Sequences were obtained from cord blood.

The CDR3 DNA sequence: TGTCCCATTGGGGACGGGTCCCGGAGATCTGGGGCCAACGTCCTGACTTTC. It encodes CPIGDGSRRSGANVLTF. The chain couples TRBV10-3 to TRBJ2-6; TRBD1 or TRBD2 may be the D gene (5 bases each). The germline gives CDR1 ENHRY, CDR2 SYGVKD. The CDR3 consists of 17 residues.